The 6 T cell receptor beta chains presented below share a single source sample, sequenced in a study of CD8+ T cells in alopecia areata. RNA was isolated and reverse transcribed to cDNA, the sequencing template. Produced via immunoSEQ multiplex PCR; TCRdb's table is partial and in-frame only. Of hundreds of thousands of clones in the sample, around three fifths were seen once. Specified treatment: oral pan-JAK inhibitor, 5-10 mg twice daily. This specimen consisted of CD4+ T cells sorted from blood, obtained at week 52, from a patient treated with tofacitinib. Every receptor here comes from a human donor with alopecia areata.

The chain joins TRBV5-6 to TRBJ2-6; D ambiguous. The CDR3 is made up of 16 amino acids. Germline loops: CDR1 SGHDT, CDR2 YYEEEE. V dropped 1 base and J dropped 1 base, with 9 bases sitting between them. CDR3 protein: CASSLPGTSGANVLTF. The DNA for the CDR3 is TGTGCCAGCAGCTTGCCTGGCACTTCTGGGGCCAACGTCCTGACTTTC.

This clone was seen only once. The CDR3 spells CASSYSSFDSRAFF. CDR3 bases: TGTGCCAGCAGTTACTCGAGTTTCGACAGCCGGGCTTTCTTT. The chain recombines TRBV6-5 with TRBJ1-1; D is possibly TRBD1 (5 bases). Trimming pared 0 bases from V and 11 bases from J, leaving 16 bases between. Germline CDR1 and CDR2: MNHEY and SVGAGI. There are 14 residues in the CDR3.

This clone is a singleton in its sample. The rearrangement joins TRBV5-6 to TRBJ2-3; D ambiguous. Germline V lookup: CDR1 SGHDT, CDR2 YYEEEE. The CDR3 has 14 amino acids. The V gene lost 3 bases and the J gene lost 1 base, with 9 bases spanning the gap. The CDR3 region is CASSYWQGTDTQYF. The CDR3 nucleotides are TGTGCCAGCAGCTATTGGCAGGGCACAGATACGCAGTATTTT.

This clone has only a few counts. The chain is built from TRBV7-2 and TRBJ1-5; maybe TRBD1 (5 bases). The CDR3 runs 15 residues. Germline V gives CDR1 SGHTA, CDR2 FQGNSA. V lost 3 bases to trimming and J lost 4 bases, with 13 bases between them. In nucleotides, the CDR3 is TGTGCCAGCAGCTTGGATAACAGGCCTAATCAGCCCCAGCATTTT. The encoded protein is CASSLDNRPNQPQHF.

The chain combines TRBV14 with TRBJ2-5; either TRBD1 or TRBD2 may supply D (5 bases each). Germline CDR1 SGHDN, CDR2 FVKESK. Between the trimmed V and J ends, which lost 2 bases and 5 bases, there was a span of 6 bases. The CDR3 is 12 residues long. As DNA, the CDR3 is TGTGCCAGCAGCCAATGGGGGGAGACCCAGTACTTC. It is translated as CASSQWGETQYF.

V and J are TRBV30 and TRBJ2-2, with 10 positions matching TRBD2. The germline CDR1 and CDR2 sequences are GTSNPN and SVGIG (reference sequence). With V trimmed by 2 bases and J by 3 bases, 3 bases remained unmatched. This CDR3 contains 15 residues. In DNA form, the CDR3 reads TGTGCCTGGAGTTGGACTAGCGGATACACCGGGGAGCTGTTTTTT. Residues: CAWSWTSGYTGELFF.